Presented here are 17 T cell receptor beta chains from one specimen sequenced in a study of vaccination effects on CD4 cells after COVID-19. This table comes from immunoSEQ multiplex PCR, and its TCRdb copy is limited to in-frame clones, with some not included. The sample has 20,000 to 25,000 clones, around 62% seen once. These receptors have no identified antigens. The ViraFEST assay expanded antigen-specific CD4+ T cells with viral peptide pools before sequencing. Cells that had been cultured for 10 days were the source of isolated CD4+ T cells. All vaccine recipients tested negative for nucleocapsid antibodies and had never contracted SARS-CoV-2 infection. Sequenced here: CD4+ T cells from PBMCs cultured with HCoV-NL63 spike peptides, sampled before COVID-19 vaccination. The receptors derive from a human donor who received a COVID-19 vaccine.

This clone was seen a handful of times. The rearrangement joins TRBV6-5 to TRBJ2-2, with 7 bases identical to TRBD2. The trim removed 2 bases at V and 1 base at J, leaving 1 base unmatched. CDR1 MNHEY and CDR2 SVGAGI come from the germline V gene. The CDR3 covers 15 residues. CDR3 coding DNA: TGTGCCAGCAGTTACGGCGGGGGGAACACCGGGGAGCTGTTTTTT. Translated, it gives CASSYGGGNTGELFF.

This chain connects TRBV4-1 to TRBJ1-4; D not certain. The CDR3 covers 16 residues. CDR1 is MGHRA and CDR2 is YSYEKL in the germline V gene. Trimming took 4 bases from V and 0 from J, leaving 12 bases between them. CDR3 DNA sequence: TGCGCCAGCAGCCTTGGGTACGGTGCAACTAATGAAAAACTGTTTTTT. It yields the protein CASSLGYGATNEKLFF.

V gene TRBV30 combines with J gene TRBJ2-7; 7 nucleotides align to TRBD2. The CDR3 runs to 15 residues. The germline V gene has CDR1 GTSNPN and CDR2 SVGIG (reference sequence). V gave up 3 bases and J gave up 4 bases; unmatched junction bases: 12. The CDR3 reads CAWRIGGGGSYEQYF. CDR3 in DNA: TGTGCCTGGAGGATTGGGGGGGGAGGTAGTTACGAGCAGTACTTC.

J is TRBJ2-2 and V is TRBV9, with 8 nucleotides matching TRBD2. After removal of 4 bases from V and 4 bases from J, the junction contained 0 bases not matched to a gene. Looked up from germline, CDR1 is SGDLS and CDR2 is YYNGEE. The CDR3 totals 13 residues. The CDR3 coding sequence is TGTGCCAGCAGCCTAGCGGGCACCGGGGAGCTGTTTTTT. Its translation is CASSLAGTGELFF.

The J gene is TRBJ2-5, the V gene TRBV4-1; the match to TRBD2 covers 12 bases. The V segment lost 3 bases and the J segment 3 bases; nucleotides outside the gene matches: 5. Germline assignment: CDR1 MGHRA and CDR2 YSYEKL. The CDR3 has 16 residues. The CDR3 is CASSQALAGGKETQYF. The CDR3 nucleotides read TGCGCCAGCAGCCAGGCTCTAGCGGGGGGGAAAGAGACCCAGTACTTC.

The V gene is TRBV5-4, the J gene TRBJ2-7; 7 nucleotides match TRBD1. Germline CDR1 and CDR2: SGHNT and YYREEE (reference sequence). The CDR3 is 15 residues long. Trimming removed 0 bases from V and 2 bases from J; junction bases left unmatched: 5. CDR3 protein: CASSLAGQGAYEQYF. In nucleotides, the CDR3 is TGTGCCAGCAGCTTGGCCGGGCAGGGGGCCTACGAGCAGTACTTC.

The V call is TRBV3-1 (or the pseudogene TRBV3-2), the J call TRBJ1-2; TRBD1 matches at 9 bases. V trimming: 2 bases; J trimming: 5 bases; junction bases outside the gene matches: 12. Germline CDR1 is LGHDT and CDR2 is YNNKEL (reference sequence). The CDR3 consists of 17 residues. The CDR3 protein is CASSQIGTGTAGYGYTF. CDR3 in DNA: TGTGCCAGCAGCCAAATAGGGACAGGGACTGCTGGGTATGGCTACACCTTC.

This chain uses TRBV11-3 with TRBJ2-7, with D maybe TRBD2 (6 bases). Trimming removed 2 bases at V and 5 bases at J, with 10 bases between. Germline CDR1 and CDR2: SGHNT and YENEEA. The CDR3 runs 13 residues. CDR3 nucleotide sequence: TGTGCCAGCAGCTTAACCGGGAGCGACGAGCAGTACTTC. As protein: CASSLTGSDEQYF.

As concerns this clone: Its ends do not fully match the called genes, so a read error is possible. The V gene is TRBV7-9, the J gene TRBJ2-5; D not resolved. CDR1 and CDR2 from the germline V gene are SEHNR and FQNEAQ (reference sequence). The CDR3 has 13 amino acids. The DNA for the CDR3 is TGTGCCAGCGGCTTTAGGGTACAAGAGACCCAGTACTTC. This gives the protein CASGFRVQETQYF. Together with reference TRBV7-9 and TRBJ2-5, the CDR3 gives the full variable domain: DTGVSQNPRHKITKRGQNVTFRCDPISEHNRLYWYRQTLGQGPEFLTYFQNEAQLEKSRLLSDRFSAERPKGSFSTLEIQRTEQGDSAMYLCASGFRVQETQYFGPGTRLLVL.

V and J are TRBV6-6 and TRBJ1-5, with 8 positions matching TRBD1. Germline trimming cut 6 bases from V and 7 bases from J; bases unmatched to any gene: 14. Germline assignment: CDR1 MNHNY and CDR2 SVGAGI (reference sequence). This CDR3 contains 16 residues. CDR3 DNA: TGTGCCAGCAGCCCTGCGGACAGGGTGCCGGGGCAGCCCCAGCATTTT. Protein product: CASSPADRVPGQPQHF.

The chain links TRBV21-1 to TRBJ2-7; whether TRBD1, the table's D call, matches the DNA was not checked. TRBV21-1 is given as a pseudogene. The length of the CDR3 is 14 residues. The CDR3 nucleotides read TGTGCCAGCAGACCGGGACAGCCCTCCTACGAGCAGTACTTC. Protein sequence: CASRPGQPSYEQYF.

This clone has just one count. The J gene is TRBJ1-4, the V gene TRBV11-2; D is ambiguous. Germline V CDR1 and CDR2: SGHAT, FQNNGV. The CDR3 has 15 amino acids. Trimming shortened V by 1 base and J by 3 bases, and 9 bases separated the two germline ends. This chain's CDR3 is CASSLVGGPNEKLFF. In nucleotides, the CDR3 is TGTGCCAGCAGCTTAGTAGGAGGGCCTAATGAAAAACTGTTTTTT.

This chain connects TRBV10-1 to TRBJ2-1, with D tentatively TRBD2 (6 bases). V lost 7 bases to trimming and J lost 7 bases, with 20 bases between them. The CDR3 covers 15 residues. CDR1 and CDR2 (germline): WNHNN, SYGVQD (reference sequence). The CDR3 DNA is TGCGCCAGCACTAGCCCGGGACTTGAAAGTAATGAGCAGTTCTTC. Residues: CASTSPGLESNEQFF.

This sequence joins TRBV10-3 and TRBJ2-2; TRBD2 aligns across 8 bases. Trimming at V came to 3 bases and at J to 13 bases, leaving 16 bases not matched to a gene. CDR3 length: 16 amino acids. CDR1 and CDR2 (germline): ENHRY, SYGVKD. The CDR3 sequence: CAISDLTSGSDWALFF. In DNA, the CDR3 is TGTGCCATCAGTGACCTCACTAGCGGCTCAGACTGGGCGCTGTTTTTT.

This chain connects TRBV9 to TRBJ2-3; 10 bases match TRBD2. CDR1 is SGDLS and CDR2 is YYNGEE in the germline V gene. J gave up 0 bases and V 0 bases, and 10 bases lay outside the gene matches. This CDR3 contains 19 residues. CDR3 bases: TGTGCCAGCAGCGTAGAGGGGCTCCTAGCGGGAGTAAGCACAGATACGCAGTATTTT. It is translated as CASSVEGLLAGVSTDTQYF.

CDR3 amino acids: CASSQNERETQYF. The CDR3 DNA is TGTGCCAGCAGCCAAAACGAGCGGGAGACCCAGTACTTC. This rearrangement joins TRBV3-1 (or the pseudogene TRBV3-2) to TRBJ2-5, with D possibly being TRBD2 (5 bases). Germline V CDR1 and CDR2: LGHDT, YNNKEL (reference sequence). The V end was cut by 2 bases, the J end by 5 bases, with 9 bases between. The CDR3 totals 13 residues.

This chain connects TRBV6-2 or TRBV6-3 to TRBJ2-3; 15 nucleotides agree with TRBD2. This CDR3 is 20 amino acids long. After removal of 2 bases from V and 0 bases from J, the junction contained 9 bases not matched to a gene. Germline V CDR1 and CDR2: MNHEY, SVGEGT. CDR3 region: CASSYPTGLAGGKSTDTQYF. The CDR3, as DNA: TGTGCCAGCAGTTACCCGACCGGACTAGCGGGGGGGAAGAGCACAGATACGCAGTATTTT.